This T cell receptor beta chain is drawn from a study of beta chain features in type 1 diabetes. The CDR3 extends over 15 amino acids. V dropped 5 bases and J dropped 4; count of bases not matched to a gene: 5. The germline V gene has CDR1 SEHNR and CDR2 FQNEAQ (reference sequence). Notes on this clone: The antigen is not known.

The study reverse transcribed the entire isolated RNA, so it sequenced expressed TCRB transcripts. Using immunoSEQ multiplex PCR, the repertoire was profiled, and TCRdb retains in-frame clones only, with some absent. In the table there are approximately 44,000 clones, about half of which are singletons. Study results and caveats: Shorter TCRB CDR3s, moderately but significantly so, marked every one of the four CD4+ subsets in Type 1 diabetes patients.

Sequencing used Tregs from blood. The chain carries TRBV7-9 and TRBJ2-1; 10 bases match TRBD1. This TCR derives from a woman aged 18-30 years in good health. The CDR3, as DNA: TGTGCCAGCAGCGTCGGACAGGGGGTTTACAATGAGCAGTTCTTC. Amino acid sequence: CASSVGQGVYNEQFF.